Below, 15 T cell receptor beta chains from the same sample are listed, as sequenced in a study of blood T cells in healthy people across ages. A second PCR, run for about 7 to 11 cycles, used a sample-barcoded 5' primer plus a J-beta primer mix. TCRdb reanalysed the 5' RACE reads using MiXCR and keeps one entry per CDR3 protein. This sample has hundreds of thousands of distinct CDR3 sequences, with around a fifth found just once. Sequenced input: blood. These receptor sequences come from a man between 65 and 85 years old in good health.

The chain employs TRBV9 and TRBJ1-1; D remains unclear. CDR3 length equals 13 residues. Germline CDR1 is SGDLS and CDR2 is YYNGEE. V shed 3 bases and J shed 4 bases, with 10 bases lying between them. For the CDR3, the DNA is TGTGCCAGCAGCGCGATCGGGAGCACTGAAGCTTTCTTT. Its translation: CASSAIGSTEAFF. The variable domain in full, with the rest retrieved from reference TRBV9 and TRBJ1-1, is DSGVTQTPKHLITATGQRVTLRCSPRSGDLSVYWYQQSLDQGLQFLIQYYNGEERAKGNILERFSAQQFPDLHSELNLSSLELGDSALYFCASSAIGSTEAFFGQGTRLTVV.

The chain uses TRBV20-1 and TRBJ2-5, with 12 bases lining up with TRBD2. The J call may not be correct, given that the DNA end is closer to TRBJ2-1. The CDR3 runs 14 residues. Per the germline V gene, CDR1 is DFQATT and CDR2 is SNEGSKA (reference sequence). The CDR3 region has the DNA TGCAGTGCGTCCGGGACTAGCGGGTTGAGAGAGCAGTTCTTC. This translates into CSASGTSGLREQFF.

The gene calls are TRBV3-1 and TRBJ2-3; no firm D call. From germline, CDR1 is LGHDT and CDR2 YNNKEL (reference sequence). The CDR3 sequence is 16 residues long. Trimming removed 2 bases from V and 2 bases from J, with 14 bases in between. The CDR3 DNA follows: TGTGCCAGCAGCCAACTCCGACGCCCCTCCACAGATACGCAGTATTTT. It specifies CASSQLRRPSTDTQYF.

This clonotype showed up just a few times. The V gene is TRBV20-1, the J gene TRBJ1-6, with D possibly TRBD1 on 5 matching bases. The CDR3 runs to 13 residues. Germline-derived CDR1 and CDR2 are DFQATT and SNEGSKA (reference sequence). Trimming stripped 6 bases from V and 7 bases from J, with 13 bases between. The CDR3 nucleotides read TGCAGTGCCAGGAGGACACCCAATTCACCCCTCCACTTT. It yields the protein CSARRTPNSPLHF.

CDR3 amino acids: CSVRYAGEQFF. The CDR3, as DNA: TGCAGCGTACGTTACGCGGGTGAGCAGTTCTTC. The chain is built from TRBV29-1 and TRBJ2-1, with D possibly matching TRBD2 (5 bases). The CDR3 extends over 11 amino acids. V lost 6 bases to trimming and J lost 9 bases, with 12 bases between them. Germline V gene lookup returns CDR1 SQVTM and CDR2 ANQGSEA.

CDR3 in DNA: TGCAGCGTCCGGTCGGCGGGAGGGTGGACAGATACGCAGTATTTT. Translated: CSVRSAGGWTDTQYF. This rearrangement joins TRBV29-1 to TRBJ2-3, with 9 bases that match TRBD2. V lost 6 bases to trimming and J lost 3 bases; unmatched junction nucleotides: 10. The CDR3 totals 15 residues. Germline CDR1 SQVTM, CDR2 ANQGSEA.

This clonotype was seen repeatedly, ten times or more. The V and J genes are TRBV7-3 and TRBJ2-2; 11 bases align to TRBD2. The CDR3 has 16 amino acids. V gave up 4 bases and J gave up 7 bases; unmatched junction bases: 8. Germline V lookup: CDR1 SGHTA, CDR2 FQGTGA. The CDR3: CASSSVAGGPVGELFF. DNA of the CDR3: TGTGCCAGCAGCTCGGTAGCGGGAGGGCCCGTCGGGGAGCTGTTTTTT.

This chain links TRBV6-5 with TRBJ1-5; 10 nucleotides match TRBD1. With V trimmed by 6 bases and J by 7 bases, 15 bases remained unmatched. CDR1 is MNHEY, CDR2 SVGAGI, per germline. This CDR3 contains 17 residues. The CDR3 loop reads CASSRNPGQGFRQPQHF. The CDR3 DNA follows: TGTGCCAGCAGCCGTAATCCGGGACAGGGGTTTCGGCAGCCCCAGCATTTT.

To note about this clonotype: One junction end does not reproduce the germline sequence, and a read error may be involved. The rearrangement joins TRBV7-2 to TRBJ1-4, with 7 positions matching TRBD1. The CDR3 sequence is 14 residues long. Germline CDR1 SGHTA, CDR2 FQGNSA. The CDR3 DNA is TGTGCCAGCAGCAGGGACAGAGCTAATGGAAAACTGTTTTTT. This gives the protein CASSRDRANGKLFF.

The J gene is TRBJ2-7, the V gene TRBV13; 7 bases align to TRBD1. Germline CDR1 reads PRHDT; CDR2 reads FYEKMQ (reference sequence). Trimming removed 5 bases from V and 3 bases from J; junction bases left unmatched: 7. The CDR3 has 14 amino acids. The CDR3 loop is CASSLGQVNYEQYV. As DNA, the CDR3 is TGTGCCAGCAGCCTCGGACAGGTCAACTACGAGCAGTACGTC.

Concerning this clonotype itself: Sequence at one end of the junction differs from germline and may be a read error. V usage is TRBV12-3 or TRBV12-4 and J usage is TRBJ2-3, with D possibly TRBD2 on 6 matching bases. The CDR3 spans 15 residues. CDR3 coding DNA: TGTGCCAGCAGTTTGGGGGAAACTAGCATAGATACGCAGTATTTT. Translating gives CASSLGETSIDTQYF.

Only a few counts were recorded for this clonotype. CDR3 in amino acids: CASSLGGLRGGELFF. The DNA for the CDR3 is TGTGCCAGCAGCTTAGGCGGACTCCGGGGCGGGGAGCTGTTTTTT. The rearrangement links TRBV11-3 to TRBJ2-2, with D possibly TRBD2 on 5 matching bases. The CDR3 has 15 residues. Germline CDR1 SGHNT, CDR2 YENEEA. With 1 base removed from V and 7 bases from J, the gap between germline ends came to 13 bases.

This clonotype was observed a handful of times. J is TRBJ2-1 and V is TRBV7-6, with D possibly matching TRBD1 (6 bases). This CDR3 comprises 18 residues. Trimming removed 6 bases from V and 6 bases from J, with 27 bases in between. Germline values: CDR1 SGHVS, CDR2 FNYEAQ. The CDR3 DNA follows: TGTGCCAGCAGAGGACGTTTACAGAGGGACACTGGGCCCAATGAGCAGTTCTTC. Protein sequence: CASRGRLQRDTGPNEQFF.

J is TRBJ2-3 and V is TRBV12-3 or TRBV12-4; D gene unclear. The V end was cut by 10 bases, the J end by 2 bases, with 16 bases between. The length of the CDR3 is 14 residues. The CDR3 nucleotides are TGTGCCATACGTCGCGGATCAAACACAGATACGCAGTATTTT. Residues: CAIRRGSNTDTQYF.

The chain has TRBV7-3 and TRBJ2-2, with D tentatively TRBD1 or TRBD2 (6 bases each). V lost 0 bases and J 1 base, leaving 9 bases between the germline ends. The CDR3 totals 16 residues. Germline CDR1 reads SGHTA; CDR2 reads FQGTGA. The CDR3 region has the DNA TGTGCCAGCAGCTTAACAGGGGGGTTGAACACCGGGGAGCTGTTTTTT. Translation gives CASSLTGGLNTGELFF.